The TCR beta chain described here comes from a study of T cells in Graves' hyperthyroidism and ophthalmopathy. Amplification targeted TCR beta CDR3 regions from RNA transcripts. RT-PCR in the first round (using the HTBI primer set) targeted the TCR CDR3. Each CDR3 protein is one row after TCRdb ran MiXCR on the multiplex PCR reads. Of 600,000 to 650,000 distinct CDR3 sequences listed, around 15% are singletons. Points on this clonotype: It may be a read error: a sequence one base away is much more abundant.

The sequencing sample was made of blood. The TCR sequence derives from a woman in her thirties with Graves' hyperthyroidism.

The CDR3 bases are TGTGCCAGCAGTTTAGTCGGGAGCAGCAATCAGCCCCAGCATTTT. Protein sequence: CASSLVGSSNQPQHF. The genes are TRBV27 and TRBJ1-5, with D uncertain. The CDR3 totals 15 residues. Deletions cut 2 bases from V and 1 base from J, with 9 bases between. The germline V gene has CDR1 MNHEY and CDR2 SMNVEV (reference sequence).